The 4 T cell receptor beta chains listed next were all sequenced from one sample in a study of PD-L1 blockade in urothelial cancer. This table comes from immunoSEQ multiplex PCR, and its TCRdb copy is limited to in-frame clones, with some not included. The sample lists around 110,000 clones, roughly 91% seen once, with approximately 1.7% in the top ten. As for time point: peripheral blood 6 weeks after treatment start. The sample was PBMCs, taken around atezolizumab (anti-PD-L1) treatment. These receptor sequences come from a man aged 55-75 years with urothelial cancer.

This clone has a handful of counts. The chain joins TRBV18 to TRBJ2-2; 9 bases are shared with TRBD1. The V gene end was trimmed by 6 bases and the J gene end by 10 bases; junction bases not matched to a gene: 15. Germline CDR1 reads KGHSH; CDR2 reads LQKENI. The CDR3 consists of 16 residues. The CDR3 spells CASSREQPGQGVELFF. Written as DNA, the CDR3 is TGTGCCAGCTCCCGGGAGCAACCGGGACAGGGTGTGGAGCTGTTTTTT.

This rearrangement joins TRBV6-1 to TRBJ1-5, with 9 nucleotides matching TRBD1. Unmatched junction bases numbered 4, after V lost 6 bases and J lost 4 bases. The V gene's germline CDR1 is MNHNS and CDR2 SASEGT. This CDR3 contains 14 residues. The CDR3 nucleotides are TGTGCCAGCAGGGGGACAGGGAAGAATCAGCCCCAGCATTTT. It yields the protein CASRGTGKNQPQHF.

The V call is TRBV25-1, the J call TRBJ1-3; D remains ambiguous. This CDR3 region has 14 residues. Germline V lookup: CDR1 MGHDK, CDR2 SYGVNS. V was shortened by 6 bases and J by 0 bases, with 9 bases between the two germline ends. The CDR3 sequence: CASSVTSSGNTIYF. The CDR3 nucleotides are TGTGCCAGCAGCGTAACGAGCTCTGGAAACACCATATATTTT.

The chain links TRBV6-1 to TRBJ1-2, with D perhaps matching TRBD1 (5 bases). Germline V CDR1 and CDR2: MNHNS, SASEGT. CDR3 length equals 15 residues. V was pared by 8 bases and J by 5 bases, with 21 bases between. The CDR3 is CASYHRTGDPYGYTF. The CDR3, as DNA: TGTGCCAGCTACCACCGAACGGGGGATCCGTATGGCTACACCTTC.